The 2 T cell receptor beta chains listed next were all sequenced from one sample in a study of cytomegalovirus exposure and HLA in healthy donors. The PCR had 60 Vbeta and 13 Jbeta primers. Assay used: immunoSEQ multiplex PCR; TCRdb lists only in-frame clones, some missing. This sample has 120,000 or so clones, with around four fifths found just once. The sequencing input was PBMCs. The receptors shown here come from a male donor in good health and CMV-seropositive.

The V and J genes are TRBV7-2 and TRBJ2-7; 8 nucleotides line up with TRBD1. The CDR3 covers 13 residues. Looked up from germline, CDR1 is SGHTA and CDR2 is FQGNSA. V lost 4 bases to trimming and J lost 6 bases; unmatched junction nucleotides: 5. The CDR3 region has the DNA TGTGCCAGCAGCTCTAACAGGGGGAGCGAGCAGTACTTC. It encodes CASSSNRGSEQYF.

The chain uses TRBV5-1 and TRBJ1-2; a possible D gene is TRBD1 (5 bases). Germline lookup yields CDR1 SGHRS and CDR2 YFSETQ. V dropped 4 bases and J dropped 7 bases, with 11 bases sitting between them. The CDR3 is made up of 12 amino acids. As DNA, the CDR3 is TGCGCCAGCAGCCCCAGGGAACGTGGCTACACCTTC. It specifies CASSPRERGYTF.